The rows below give T cell receptor beta chains drawn from one sample of a study of radiotherapy plus CTLA-4 blockade in lung cancer. Measured with immunoSEQ multiplex PCR; TCRdb has only the in-frame clones, and not every one. The sample includes about 120,000 clones, about 90% seen only once; the top ten take 6.9%. The sample was peripheral blood, taken from a patient treated with radiotherapy plus ipilimumab. Every receptor here comes from a human donor with non-small cell lung cancer that progressed on radiotherapy plus ipilimumab. Both conserved end residues are part of each CDR3. The D gene is left open where the match is weak. Size is stated for part of the rows, as once, few or many counts, or as a class when the clone is expanded.

>TRBJ2-3|.|.|TRBV7-9
TGTGCCAGCAGCCGACAACCAGGGTTTGAGTATTTT
CASSRQPGFEYF
>TRBJ2-7|TRBD1|.|TRBV4-1
TGCGCCAGCAGCCTACAGCGCGACAGGGGCGAGCAGTACTTC
CASSLQRDRGEQYF
>TRBJ2-2|.|few|TRBV19
TGTGCCAGTGCGCTCGTTGGCGGGACCGGGGAGCTGTTTTTT
CASALVGGTGELFF
>TRBJ1-5|.|once|TRBV19
TGTGCCAGTACGCGCACAGGTCTGGTTCAGCCCCAGCATTTT
CASTRTGLVQPQHF
>TRBJ2-2|.|.|TRBV5-1
TGCGCCAGCAGCTTATGGGGGTCCAACCCCGGGGAGCTGTTTTTT
CASSLWGSNPGELFF
>TRBJ1-5|.|.|TRBV19
TGTGCCAGTAGTATACGGGACAGCAATCAGCCCCAGCATTTT
CASSIRDSNQPQHF
>TRBJ1-5|.|.|TRBV15
TGTGCCACCAGCAGAGCCAATAGCAATCAGCCCCAGCATTTT
CATSRANSNQPQHF
>TRBJ1-4|TRBD1|.|TRBV5-1
TGCGCCAGCAGCATACAGGGGGCTGGGGAAAAACTGTTTTTT
CASSIQGAGEKLFF
>TRBJ2-7|.|.|TRBV7-2
TGTGCCAGCAGCTCCGAGCGGCGAGAATCCTACGAGCAGTACTTC
CASSSERRESYEQYF
>TRBJ2-5|.|.|TRBV5-1
TGCGCCAGCAGCTTGGACGGGTTACGGGGGGAGACCCAGTACTTC
CASSLDGLRGETQYF
>TRBJ1-1|TRBD1|.|TRBV18
TGTGCCAGCTCATTGGGACAGGAGAACACTGAAGCTTTCTTT
CASSLGQENTEAFF
>TRBJ2-3|.|.|TRBV7-2
TGTGCCAGCACCTTAAGCCCCAACACAGTAGATACGCAGTATTTT
CASTLSPNTVDTQYF
>TRBJ2-7|.|.|TRBV29-1
TGCAGCGTTGAGACCCCGCCAGCCTACGAGCAGTACTTC
CSVETPPAYEQYF
>TRBJ2-2|.|few|TRBV5-1
TGCGCCAGCTTCCGGGACCAGCTCACCGGGGAGCTGTTTTTT
CASFRDQLTGELFF
>TRBJ2-1|.|.|TRBV19
TGTGCCAGTAGTTCCGGACAGCCCGGTGGTGAGCAGTTCTTC
CASSSGQPGGEQFF
>TRBJ1-1|.|.|TRBV5-6
TGTGCCAGCAGCTTGAACGGGGGGTTCATGAACACTGAAGCTTTCTTT
CASSLNGGFMNTEAFF
>TRBJ2-7|.|.|TRBV6-5
TGTGCCAGCAGTTACTCGTTCAGTTCGAGCTCCTACGAGCAGTACTTC
CASSYSFSSSSYEQYF
>TRBJ2-1|TRBD2|.|TRBV4-2
TGTGCCAGCAGCCAAGGGGACAGGACCGCGGGACTAGCGGGAGTTGAGCAGTTCTTC
CASSQGDRTAGLAGVEQFF
>TRBJ2-1|TRBD2|.|TRBV19
TGTGCCAGTAGTATAGGCCAGGGACTACGGCTCTTC
CASSIGQGLRLF
>TRBJ2-3|TRBD1|few|TRBV5-8
TGTGCCAGCATCTTGACAGGGGGAACAGATACGCAGTATTTT
CASILTGGTDTQYF
>TRBJ1-3|.|.|TRBV5-1
TGCGCCAGCAGCTTGGACAGGGTTGGTGGAAACACCATATATTTT
CASSLDRVGGNTIYF
>TRBJ1-2|.|.|TRBV5-1
TGCGCCAGCAGCTTGGGGGTGAACTATGGCTACACCTTC
CASSLGVNYGYTF
>TRBJ2-1|TRBD2|.|TRBV5-1
TGCGCCAGCAGCTTCGGTCTAGCGGGAGACTACAATGAGCAGTTCTTC
CASSFGLAGDYNEQFF
>TRBJ1-1|.|.|TRBV2
TGTGCCAGCAGTGCCGCGGGGGGCACTGAAGCTTTCTTT
CASSAAGGTEAFF
>TRBJ2-1|TRBD1|.|TRBV6-1
TGTGCCAGCAGTGATTCGACAGGGCTCGCCTACAATGAGCAGTTCTTC
CASSDSTGLAYNEQFF
>TRBJ1-2|.|.|TRBV2
TGTGCCAGCACATCAGCGCCGAATGGCTACACCTTC
CASTSAPNGYTF
>TRBJ2-1|TRBD2|.|TRBV6-1
TGTGCCAGCAGCTTAGAACGGGGTCCGGGGGGTGAGCAGTTCTTC
CASSLERGPGGEQFF
>TRBJ2-1|.|.|TRBV7-9
TGTGCCAGCAGCTTAACCAGCGGGCCTAACAATGAGCAGTTCTTC
CASSLTSGPNNEQFF
>TRBJ2-1|TRBD2|few|TRBV7-9
TGTGCCAGCAGCAACCGAGGACTAGCGGGAGGTGGGTACAATGAGCAGTTCTTC
CASSNRGLAGGGYNEQFF
>TRBJ2-5|.|.|TRBV2
TGTGCCAGCAGTGAAGCGCTTTTCCAAGAGACCCAGTACTTC
CASSEALFQETQYF
>TRBJ2-7|.|.|TRBV14
TGTGCCAGCAGCCACCGCAATGGTATACGATACGAGCAGTACTTC
CASSHRNGIRYEQYF
>TRBJ1-1|.|.|TRBV2
TGTGCCAGCAGTACGTTACAGGGAGGGACTGAAGCTTTCTTT
CASSTLQGGTEAFF
>TRBJ2-1|.|.|TRBV14
TGTGCAAGCCATTGGTGGGAGCAGGTCAATGAGCAGTTCTTC
CASHWWEQVNEQFF
>TRBJ1-2|.|.|TRBV30
TGTGCCTGGAGTGTCGACACTAAGTGGTATGGCTACACCTTC
CAWSVDTKWYGYTF
>TRBJ2-7|TRBD2|.|TRBV5-1
TGCGCCAGCAGCTTGGAGGGACTACCCTACGAGCAGTACTTC
CASSLEGLPYEQYF
>TRBJ2-4|.|.|TRBV2
TGTGCCAGCAGACCGGGAGCAAACATTCAGTACTTC
CASRPGANIQYF
>TRBJ2-7|TRBD2|.|TRBV25-1
TGTGCCAGCAGTGATGCGGGGCTAGCGGGGATATACGAGCAGTACTTC
CASSDAGLAGIYEQYF
>TRBJ2-3|.|once|TRBV29-1
TGCAGCGTTGTGGGCAGCACAGATACGCAGTATTTT
CSVVGSTDTQYF
>TRBJ2-7|.|.|TRBV11-2
TGTGCCAGCAGCTTAGGTATAGGTCAGTCCTACGAGCAGTACTTC
CASSLGIGQSYEQYF
>TRBJ1-1|TRBD1|.|TRBV5-1
TGCGCCAGCAGCTGGGACAGGCACACTGAAGCTTTCTTT
CASSWDRHTEAFF
>TRBJ2-7|TRBD2|.|TRBV4-1
TGCGCCAGCAGCCAAGTAGGAGCGGGAGGGCCGGTGTACGAGCAGTACTTC
CASSQVGAGGPVYEQYF
>TRBJ2-1|TRBD2|.|TRBV9
TGTGCCAGCAGCGCTAGCGGGAGTTTTGCCTACAATGAGCAGTTCTTC
CASSASGSFAYNEQFF
>TRBJ2-1|.|.|TRBV11-3
TGTGCCAGCAGCTTAGGGGACCGCAATGAGCAGTTCTTC
CASSLGDRNEQFF